The T cell receptor (beta chain) described here comes from a study of regulatory T cells in long-lasting Graves disease. Overall study findings and caveats: Persistent disease preferred TRBV28, TRBJ1-2 and TRBJ2-5; new disease, TRBV20-1 and TRBJ2-1.

As for time point: newly diagnosed GD, antithyroid drugs for less than 3 months. PBMCs provided the RNA from which the TCR library was made. To make TCR beta libraries, researchers used iRepertoire HTBI primers and Arm-PCR of CDR3 regions. TCRdb re-called the multiplex PCR reads with MiXCR, one entry per CDR3 protein. The data contain around 400,000 distinct CDR3 sequences, approximately 15% of them singletons. V lost 4 bases and J lost 6; bases outside the gene matches: 5. CDR3 size: 14 residues. This clonotype was found many times. The target antigen is unknown. A further study also used this sample, focusing on T cells in Graves' hyperthyroidism and ophthalmopathy. That work states: In patients aged 18 to 65, hyperthyroidism was newly diagnosed, with duration under 2 months. Separation of ophthalmopathy from stable hyperthyroidism was achieved by a 13 V-J model.

The rearrangement links TRBV12-3 or TRBV12-4 to TRBJ2-1; TRBD1 matches 8 bases. The material was peripheral blood mononuclear cells (PBMCs), obtained at new diagnosis, from a patient treated with antithyroid drugs. The source of this sequence is a woman aged 40 to 50 with Graves disease. The CDR3, as DNA: TGTGCCAGCAGTTCCCAGGACAGGGCCAATGAGCAGTTCTTC. This sequence encodes CASSSQDRANEQFF.